These 22 T cell receptor beta chains came from one sample sequenced in a study of blood T cell repertoires in COVID-19. Sequencing used immunoSEQ multiplex PCR; TCRdb keeps in-frame clones, though not all of them. The sample lists roughly 150,000 clones; approximately 80% were seen once. The sequenced sample was peripheral blood. These receptors were taken from a woman aged 45-59 years in a cohort sampled during active or convalescent COVID-19.

CDR3 in DNA: TGTGCCAGCAGCTCCCCCCGGGCAGGGTTGGGGTATGGCTACACCTTC. This codes for CASSSPRAGLGYGYTF. The chain has TRBV7-9 and TRBJ1-2, with D possibly being TRBD1 (5 bases). The germline gives CDR1 SEHNR, CDR2 FQNEAQ (reference sequence). Trimming left V 4 bases short and J 5 bases short, with 20 bases between. CDR3 length: 16 residues.

The V and J genes are TRBV15 and TRBJ1-1; 7 bases line up with TRBD1. The germline CDR1 and CDR2 sequences are LNHNV and YYDKDF (reference sequence). The CDR3 spans 15 residues. V gave up 7 bases and J gave up 0 bases; unmatched junction bases: 8. The CDR3 DNA follows: TGTGCCACCAACACGGGACAGTACATGAACACTGAAGCTTTCTTT. It translates to CATNTGQYMNTEAFF.

This chain joins TRBV2 and TRBJ1-1; TRBD1 matches at 9 bases. V lost 5 bases and J lost 4; bases outside the gene matches: 11. This CDR3 spans 16 amino acids. Looked up from germline, CDR1 is SNHLY and CDR2 is FYNNEI. In DNA form, the CDR3 reads TGTGCCAGCAGTCGGGACAGGGTCGCTTTTGGCACTGAAGCTTTCTTT. This sequence encodes CASSRDRVAFGTEAFF.

V gene TRBV18 combines with J gene TRBJ2-1, with 14 positions matching TRBD2. This CDR3 has 18 residues. The trim removed 3 bases at V and 3 bases at J, leaving 7 bases unmatched. Germline V gene sequence: CDR1 KGHSH, CDR2 LQKENI. CDR3 in amino acids: CASSPNGLAGGNYNEQFF. For the CDR3, the DNA is TGTGCCAGCTCACCTAACGGACTAGCGGGGGGAAACTACAATGAGCAGTTCTTC.

The chain joins TRBV18 to TRBJ2-2, with 7 positions matching TRBD1. Trimming cost V 5 bases and J 3 bases; bases outside gene matches: 3. The CDR3 length is 14 residues. The germline gives CDR1 KGHSH, CDR2 LQKENI. CDR3 sequence reads: CASSGQVYTGELFF. The CDR3 bases are TGTGCCAGCTCAGGACAGGTGTACACCGGGGAGCTGTTTTTT.

The V and J genes are TRBV19 and TRBJ1-5; D gene unclear. V lost 5 bases and J lost 0, with 8 bases in between. Per the germline V gene, CDR1 is LNHDA and CDR2 is SQIVND (reference sequence). The CDR3 loop spans 14 amino acids. CDR3 sequence (DNA): TGTGCCAGTAGTTTCGGTTATAGCAATCAGCCCCAGCATTTT. Its protein is CASSFGYSNQPQHF.

The V and J genes are TRBV6-4 and TRBJ2-5; tentative D call: TRBD1 (5 bases). Germline CDR1 is MRHNA and CDR2 is SNTAGT. This CDR3 is 15 amino acids long. V lost 4 bases to trimming and J lost 3 bases, with 15 bases between them. This chain's CDR3 is CASSVGQGTKETQYF. The CDR3 nucleotides read TGTGCCAGCAGTGTTGGTCAGGGAACTAAAGAGACCCAGTACTTC.

The sample holds one count of this clone. V gene TRBV29-1 combines with J gene TRBJ1-1; D is unclear. V lost 7 bases and J 0 bases, leaving 15 bases between the germline ends. CDR1 and CDR2 (germline): SQVTM, ANQGSEA. The CDR3 is 14 residues long. Here the CDR3 reads CSAQEPGLNTEAFF. Written as DNA, the CDR3 is TGCAGCGCCCAAGAGCCGGGATTGAACACTGAAGCTTTCTTT.

V is TRBV10-3 and J is TRBJ1-5; no definite D call. The CDR3 extends over 15 amino acids. Trimming took off 3 bases at V and 2 bases at J, with 11 bases between the two ends. CDR1 is ENHRY and CDR2 is SYGVKD in the germline V gene. This chain's CDR3 is CAISEEMAGNQPQHF. Written as DNA, the CDR3 is TGTGCCATCAGTGAAGAAATGGCAGGCAATCAGCCCCAGCATTTT.

The rearrangement links TRBV5-1 to TRBJ2-5; 7 bases align to TRBD1. The length of the CDR3 is 16 residues. Germline CDR1 SGHRS, CDR2 YFSETQ. V lost 4 bases and J lost 1; bases outside the gene matches: 10. For the CDR3, the DNA is TGCGCCAGCAGCCCCCTCCCCGGGACAGCCCAAGAGACCCAGTACTTC. This translates into CASSPLPGTAQETQYF.

The J gene is TRBJ1-6, the V gene TRBV12-5; 7 bases are a match to TRBD1. Germline V gene sequence: CDR1 LGHNT, CDR2 FRNRAP. This CDR3 comprises 15 residues. V lost 4 bases, J lost 5 bases, and 5 bases stayed unmatched. CDR3: CASGSGQENNSPLHF. The CDR3 bases are TGTGCTAGTGGTTCCGGACAGGAAAATAATTCACCCCTCCACTTT.

The V and J genes are TRBV6-1 and TRBJ1-5; perhaps TRBD1 as D (6 bases). Germline CDR1 reads MNHNS; CDR2 reads SASEGT. The CDR3 extends over 16 amino acids. V dropped 2 bases and J dropped 4 bases, with 15 bases sitting between them. CDR3 sequence: CASSERLGQQNQPQHF. The CDR3, as DNA: TGTGCCAGCAGTGAAAGGTTAGGACAGCAAAATCAGCCCCAGCATTTT.

Written as DNA, the CDR3 is TGCAGTGCTAGTTTATGGCAGGGTGGGGGCAATCAGCCCCAGCATTTT. Residues: CSASLWQGGGNQPQHF. The chain recombines TRBV20-1 with TRBJ1-5; D might be TRBD1 (5 bases). CDR3 size: 16 residues. Germline assignment: CDR1 DFQATT and CDR2 SNEGSKA (reference sequence). V was trimmed by 3 bases and J by 2 bases, leaving 17 bases between them.

This CDR3 is CASSQRQPGENGYTF. The CDR3 DNA reads as TGTGCCAGCAGCCAACGACAGCCGGGGGAGAATGGCTACACCTTC. The rearrangement joins TRBV7-2 to TRBJ1-2, with a tentative D call TRBD1 (5 bases). Germline V CDR1 and CDR2: SGHTA, FQGNSA. This CDR3 has 15 residues. V shed 5 bases and J shed 6 bases, with 19 bases lying between them.

The chain carries TRBV25-1 and TRBJ1-2; 12 bases are a match to TRBD1. The germline gives CDR1 MGHDK, CDR2 SYGVNS. The length of the CDR3 is 17 residues. The V gene end was trimmed by 4 bases and the J gene end by 3 bases; junction bases not matched to a gene: 9. The CDR3: CASSGFSGTGGYYGYTF. CDR3 in DNA: TGTGCCAGCAGTGGATTCTCCGGGACAGGGGGCTACTATGGCTACACCTTC.

The V call is TRBV7-9, the J call TRBJ1-5; 10 bases match TRBD1. J was trimmed by 0 bases and V by 0 bases; bases with no gene match: 8. CDR3 length equals 19 residues. Germline assignment: CDR1 SEHNR and CDR2 FQNEAQ (reference sequence). The DNA for the CDR3 is TGTGCCAGCAGCTTAGCTCCTGGGACAGGGGATTATAGCAATCAGCCCCAGCATTTT. Its translation is CASSLAPGTGDYSNQPQHF.

The V and J genes are TRBV13 and TRBJ2-3; 12 bases map to TRBD2. There are 16 residues in the CDR3. Germline CDR1 is PRHDT and CDR2 is FYEKMQ (reference sequence). After removal of 5 bases from V and 5 bases from J, the junction contained 8 bases not matched to a gene. CDR3 sequence (DNA): TGTGCCAGCAGCCCCCGGACTAGCGGGGTGGTAGATACGCAGTATTTT. Residues: CASSPRTSGVVDTQYF.

This clone showed up just a few times. The chain combines TRBV19 with TRBJ1-5, with 7 bases that match TRBD1. Trimming at V came to 4 bases and at J to 7 bases, leaving 4 bases not matched to a gene. The CDR3 loop spans 13 amino acids. Germline assignment: CDR1 LNHDA and CDR2 SQIVND (reference sequence). CDR3 sequence: CASSNRGGQPQHF. For the CDR3, the DNA is TGTGCCAGTAGTAACAGGGGCGGGCAGCCCCAGCATTTT.

This chain joins TRBV4-3 and TRBJ2-3; 11 bases are shared with TRBD2. Germline lookup yields CDR1 LGHNA and CDR2 YSLEER. The CDR3 sequence is 16 residues long. The V and J ends lost 5 bases and 4 bases, in that order; junction bases with no gene match: 8. The CDR3 bases are TGCGCCAGCAGCGTTAGCGGGGGGGCGACCGCAGATACGCAGTATTTT. As protein: CASSVSGGATADTQYF.

The chain recombines TRBV12-5 with TRBJ2-6, with D possibly being TRBD1 (6 bases). Germline CDR1 LGHNT, CDR2 FRNRAP. CDR3 length: 17 amino acids. This chain's CDR3 is CAQDQGHFNSGANVLTF. The CDR3, as DNA: TGTGCGCAAGACCAGGGACATTTTAACTCTGGGGCCAACGTCCTGACTTTC.

Worth noting for this clone: The junction and the germline gene differ at one end; a read error may be behind it. CDR3 sequence (DNA): TGTGCCAGCAGTAACCATGGGACAGTTGCAACTTCATCCTTC. It encodes CASSNHGTVATSSF. The rearrangement uses TRBV6-5 and TRBJ2-7; 7 positions agree with TRBD1. This CDR3 contains 14 residues. Germline CDR1 is MNHEY and CDR2 is SVGAGI.

Only a few counts were recorded for this clone. This chain connects TRBV7-2 to TRBJ2-5, with D possibly matching TRBD2 (6 bases). Per the germline V gene, CDR1 is SGHTA and CDR2 is FQGNSA. The germline V and J ends were trimmed by 8 bases and 4 bases, with 14 bases remaining between them. The CDR3 is made up of 13 amino acids. CDR3 sequence (DNA): TGTGCCAGCGGGGGGAGATTGGGAGAGACCCAGTACTTC. Its protein product is CASGGRLGETQYF.